Listed below are T cell receptor beta chains from one sample, sequenced in a study of blood T cell repertoires in COVID-19. TCRdb's copy holds only in-frame clones and misses some; the assay was immunoSEQ multiplex PCR. The sample contains 160,000 or so clones, roughly 83% of which appear only once. The sample was peripheral blood. These receptors were collected from a human donor in a cohort sampled during active COVID-19. The conserved cysteine and the conserved F or W are not part of the CDR3 here. The D gene is left open where the match is weak. The listing skips clone size in some rows; elsewhere it reads once, few, many or a size class.

>NA|TRBV7-3|TRBD1
ASSSTGGTYEQY
>NA|TRBV24-1|NA
ATSDYSYEQY
>NA|TRBV27|NA
ASSLSKTGGAF
>many|TRBV12-3/TRBV12-4|NA
ASSLEREVN
>NA|TRBV19|TRBD1
ASSPARGSSTEAF
>NA|TRBV28|NA
ASSLFGLSYEQY
>NA|TRBV4-2|NA
ASSQATGSGNTIY
>NA|TRBV7-2|TRBD2
ASSSRLAGMSTDTQY
>NA|TRBV3-1/TRBV3-2|TRBD1
AAGQGADGYT
>NA|TRBV3-1/TRBV3-2|TRBD1
ASSPQTGGGNTEAF
>few|TRBV7-9|NA
ASSARDMTTNEKLF
>few|TRBV5-6|TRBD2
ASSLGDGGSSYNEQF
>few|TRBV4-1|TRBD1
ASSQERQGVGNTIY
>NA|TRBV5-1|TRBD1
ASSASGTENYGYT
>NA|TRBV4-1|NA
ASSQRSTGLTTEAF
>few|TRBV6-4|NA
ASSDPGLGGNQPQH
>NA|TRBV6-1|NA
ASSERGTGSPLH
>NA|TRBV21-1|NA
ASSGQGPNYGYT
>few|TRBV19|TRBD1
ASSIGTGSHEQY
>NA|TRBV4-1|NA
ASSQESGSFYEQY
>once|TRBV5-1|NA
ASSSSPSSPEAF
>NA|TRBV28|TRBD1
ASSFEGQVNEKLF
>NA|TRBV11-2|NA
ASSRHKAGPSSSYEQY
>NA|TRBV19|TRBD1
ASSLSDRGVNSPLH
>NA|TRBV27|TRBD1
ASSLQGDLYGYT
>once|TRBV6-2/TRBV6-3|NA
ASSSPGEGSQPQH
>NA|TRBV24-1|TRBD1
ATSDKQGTYEQY
>NA|TRBV19|TRBD2
ASSIGRGVYEQY
>NA|TRBV7-2|NA
ASSFNRAQQETQY
>NA|TRBV28|NA
ASRGGPVHNSPLH
>NA|TRBV5-6|NA
ASSFAQNTGELF
>NA|TRBV27|NA
ASSLEWGNTIY
>NA|TRBV27|TRBD1
ASSLRQGNTEAF
>NA|TRBV4-3|NA
ASSQDSLGSGAQPQH
>few|TRBV5-5|TRBD1
ASSSGQGPNQPQH
>once|TRBV5-1|NA
ASSLGQNNQPQH
>NA|TRBV7-9|TRBD1
ASSLLTGVLVEQY
>few|TRBV5-5|TRBD1
ASSLGTGSEQY
>few|TRBV13|TRBD1
ASRYGTGENEQY
>NA|TRBV7-2|NA
ASSFSRETQY
>NA|TRBV10-1|NA
ASSESSGVRQY
>NA|TRBV7-9|TRBD1
ASSPPGQGMNTGELF
>once|TRBV12-3/TRBV12-4|TRBD1
ASSSTGFTEAF
>NA|TRBV11-2|NA
ASSLGSVNYGYT
>NA|TRBV11-2|NA
ASSLGFPDGLPDTQY
>NA|TRBV19|TRBD1
ASSDPGQGASGANVLT
>NA|TRBV4-2|NA
ASSQEQRGGNTEAF
>NA|TRBV5-8|TRBD2
ASIPGPSTSGRVTDTQY
>once|TRBV28|NA
ASRGANSYNEQF
>NA|TRBV5-1|TRBD1
ASSPEPGGYNSPLH
>NA|TRBV11-2|TRBD2
ASSPDLGGEQY
>NA|TRBV25-1|NA
ASSPAGAGNTIY
>NA|TRBV6-5|NA
ASSLTVSNQPQH
>NA|TRBV7-2|NA
ASSPTVGAIYEQY
>once|TRBV18|NA
ASSPPGRSYYEQY
>NA|TRBV10-3|NA
AISESAGTEAF
>NA|TRBV7-2|NA
ASSFMALNTEAF
>NA|TRBV7-9|TRBD1
ASSGQETYQETQY
>NA|TRBV3-1/TRBV3-2|TRBD2
ASAREALTDTQY